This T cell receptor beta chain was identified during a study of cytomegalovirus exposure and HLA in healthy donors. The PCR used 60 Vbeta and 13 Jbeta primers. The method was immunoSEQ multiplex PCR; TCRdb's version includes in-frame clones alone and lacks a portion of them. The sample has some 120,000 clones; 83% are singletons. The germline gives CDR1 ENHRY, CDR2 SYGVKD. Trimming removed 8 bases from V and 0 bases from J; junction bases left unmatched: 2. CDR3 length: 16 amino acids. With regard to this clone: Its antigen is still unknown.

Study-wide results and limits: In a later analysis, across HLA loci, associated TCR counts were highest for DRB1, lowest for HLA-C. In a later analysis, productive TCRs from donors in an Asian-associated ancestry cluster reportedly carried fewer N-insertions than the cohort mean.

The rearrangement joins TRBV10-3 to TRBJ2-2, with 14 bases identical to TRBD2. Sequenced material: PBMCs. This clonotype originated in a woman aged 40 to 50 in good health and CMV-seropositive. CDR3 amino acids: CAIRGLAGANTGELFF. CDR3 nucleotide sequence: TGTGCCATCCGGGGACTAGCGGGAGCGAACACCGGGGAGCTGTTTTTT.